A selection of T cell receptor beta chains follows, all from one sample in a study of radiotherapy plus CTLA-4 blockade in lung cancer. Assay used: immunoSEQ multiplex PCR; TCRdb lists only in-frame clones, some missing. Of some 30,000 clones listed, roughly 80% were seen once; the top ten hold under 8%. This material consisted of peripheral blood, taken from a patient treated with radiotherapy plus ipilimumab. The receptors were gathered from a human donor with non-small cell lung cancer who had stable disease on radiotherapy plus ipilimumab. Each CDR3 is given with its conserved first and last residue. A D gene is named only where the DNA matches it firmly.

V gene	J gene	D gene	CDR3 protein
TRBV5-4	TRBJ1-6	NA	CASSLVPGINSPLHF
TRBV30	TRBJ1-1	NA	CAWSPLQGFGTEAFF
TRBV6-5	TRBJ1-5	NA	CASRERAGHQPQHF
TRBV7-9	TRBJ2-2	NA	CASSPIGWGRSNTGELFF
TRBV29-1	TRBJ2-2	NA	CSVMDVGELFF
TRBV10-3	TRBJ1-2	NA	CAISETGGGDGYGYTF
TRBV12-5	TRBJ2-3	NA	CASGQRRVGADTQYF
TRBV7-9	TRBJ1-5	NA	CASSLVDQPQHF
TRBV7-3	TRBJ1-5	TRBD1	CASSIRDREPQHF
TRBV6-5	TRBJ1-5	NA	CASSYSNSNQPQHF
TRBV5-6	TRBJ1-1	NA	CASSLRTTEAFF
TRBV4-1	TRBJ1-2	TRBD1	CASSQVPGQVPSANYGYTF
TRBV9	TRBJ1-6	NA	CASSVAGGGSPLHF
TRBV6-6	TRBJ2-7	NA	CASSYSTGRTYEQYF
TRBV21-1	TRBJ2-3	NA	CASSKAAAGQGVDTQYF
TRBV7-9	TRBJ1-1	NA	CASSLGVGAFF
TRBV6-1	TRBJ1-2	NA	CASSDGGKFNYGYTF
TRBV28	TRBJ1-5	NA	CASSLIPNQPQHF
TRBV6-4	TRBJ1-2	NA	CASSLTAWTANNYGYTF
TRBV6-5	TRBJ1-2	TRBD1	CASWGTGGYGYTF
TRBV6-1	TRBJ2-2	TRBD1	CASRDRRDGELFF
TRBV30	TRBJ1-1	NA	CAWAPGVNTEAFF
TRBV2	TRBJ2-1	TRBD1	CASRGTGDNEQFF
TRBV29-1	TRBJ1-5	TRBD1	CSVGGQGERDQPQHF
TRBV29-1	TRBJ2-2	NA	CSVVRLPANTGELFF
TRBV15	TRBJ1-5	NA	CATSRDGGDQPQHF
TRBV6-1	TRBJ1-5	NA	CASSEGVQPQHF
TRBV9	TRBJ1-3	TRBD1	CASSETGGNGNTIYF
TRBV28	TRBJ2-1	NA	CASSSSTASSYNEQFF
TRBV19	TRBJ1-1	NA	CASSIDPPHLNTEAFF
TRBV19	TRBJ2-5	TRBD1	CASSIGMAGQGTETQYF
TRBV7-9	TRBJ2-7	TRBD1	CASSKQGTSYEQYF
TRBV10-2	TRBJ1-5	NA	CASSDYSNQPQHF
TRBV28	TRBJ2-2	NA	CASSPRTGLTGELFF
TRBV2	TRBJ2-7	NA	CASSVHDEQYF
TRBV6-6	TRBJ1-1	NA	CASIPDRPITEAFF
TRBV2	TRBJ2-7	NA	CASSERGADMAYEQYF
TRBV7-9	TRBJ2-1	NA	CASSLVVQYYNEQFF
TRBV9	TRBJ2-2	NA	CASRGASNTGELFF
TRBV6-1	TRBJ2-1	NA	CASSEWPGLDNEQFF
TRBV5-4	TRBJ2-2	TRBD1	CASSQDWDRAFSSGELFF
TRBV6-6	TRBJ2-2	NA	CASSYSNTGELFF
TRBV2	TRBJ1-1	NA	CASSEVVNTEAFF
TRBV7-2	TRBJ2-3	TRBD2	CASSFQGLSSGGADTQYF
TRBV11-3	TRBJ2-1	TRBD2	CASSLDASGGTEQFF
TRBV6-1	TRBJ2-1	NA	CASEAAISYNEQFF
TRBV19	TRBJ2-2	NA	CASSYRGSMNTGELFF